This T cell receptor (beta chain) was sequenced in a study of beta chain features in type 1 diabetes (dated by TCRdb to the late 2010s). A note on the overall study: Patients and healthy donors did not differ in mean age, gender distribution, total cell number or subset yield. A total of 90 million to 140 million sorted cells were examined across all samples, and RNA yield correlated strongly with the number of cells per subset. In the study, TCRB repertoires of sorted circulating CD4+ T cell subsets from recently diagnosed type 1 diabetes patients were compared with those of matched healthy donors. Regulatory and stem cell-like memory subsets were obtained from only 8 patients and roughly 8 healthy donors, while naive and central memory subsets were obtained from all 30 or so donors.

The High Capacity cDNA Reverse Transcription Kit was used to reverse transcribe all of the isolated RNA, meaning that expressed TCRB transcripts were what got sequenced. Deep immunoSEQ sequencing was performed on naive, central memory and regulatory T cell samples, with an average of around 3.5 million total reads per sample. After sorted cells were lysed in RLT buffer, RNA was extracted with DNase-treated RNeasy Micro or Mini kits, with the choice depending on cell number. To prevent cross-contamination, every cell subset was processed on its own, while patient and healthy donor samples were processed together. The immunoSEQ multiplex PCR was used to amplify TCRB sequences from cDNA, yielding 87-bp fragments that span the CDR3 region. The amplicons were sequenced using the Illumina HiSeq platform. As for the authors' bioinformatics: Synthetic template baselines were used to correct PCR bias computationally, reads within Hamming distance 2 were collapsed together, and singletons that could not be merged were discarded. By aligning reads against IMGT, V, D and J genes, CDR3 length, and insertions or deletions at six rearrangement sites were assigned. Within each subset, clonotype counts were normalized to sorted cell number, and only after that were true diversity and Gini coefficients computed with the tcR R package. Repertoire sharing was quantified using the overlap coefficient calculated on TCRB nucleotide sequences. Out-of-frame TCRB sequences from naive cells were analyzed as a proxy for the pre-selection repertoire. TCRdb took over this immuneACCESS table, retaining in-frame rearrangements with V and J assigned. Such tables are incomplete; in checked studies, under half of the missing clones stem from an unresolved V gene, and the remainder is unexplained. That table gives V, J and clone size, and the DNA gave D and trimming. The sample table records some 360,000 clones; about 20% of these occur just once. Of the sample, approximately 0.046% falls within the top ten clones.

The CDR3 numbers 15 residues from cysteine through phenylalanine. Kept here is only the CDR3 DNA, which spans 45 bases and is read in frame from base 1. Via the germline V gene (reference sequence), CDR1 is SEHNR and CDR2 FQNEAQ. Between the V and J ends, shortened by 0 bases and 2 bases respectively, the junction contains 9 bases. This clone was seen more than once but under ten times. Its antigen is unknown. Per-nucleotide qualities are absent, and no much larger clonotype sits a single base away. From each donor, a single peripheral blood sample of 100 to 150 mL on average was drawn into heparinised tubes. A BD FACSAria II was used to sort naive, central memory, regulatory and stem cell-like memory CD4+ T cells with a panel that included CD45RO, CCR7, CD25, CD127, CD95 and CD27. All sorted populations exceeded 95% purity. PBMCs were isolated right away by Lymphoprep density gradient centrifugation and were stained directly, without culture. To minimize batch effects, samples were stained and sorted in pairs, one healthy donor with one patient per experiment.

General findings and caveats noted by the study authors: In all four CD4+ subsets, TCRB CDR3 length was moderately but significantly shorter in type 1 diabetes patients. PCR may preferentially amplify shorter templates, but because patient and control samples were amplified and corrected together, any resulting skew would affect both groups equally. Sequencing cDNA rather than genomic DNA could over-represent highly expressing activated cells, although activation and CD3 levels did not differ between groups. Naive, central memory and regulatory TCRB repertoires appeared to be more similar among patients than among healthy donors. Patients with type 1 diabetes made fewer insertions and deleted more nucleotides at VDJ recombination sites, implying thymic rearrangement abnormalities. HLA sub-analyses involved small numbers of individuals, so any influence of HLA type on TCRB rearrangement remained unresolved.

The sequencing sample was made of naive CD4+ T cells from blood. Per the publication, the cell subset or site label means: true naive CD4+ T cells. The chain is made from TRBV7-9 and TRBJ2-3, with no reliable assignment of the D segment. The receptor was derived from a woman aged 18-29 years in good health. The CDR3 has the sequence CASSLARQFTDTQYF. The sequenced DNA is TGTGCCAGCAGCTTAGCGAGGCAGTTCACAGATACGCAGTATTTT.